The clone carrying this TCR beta chain came up once. Authors' methods: Amplified reference gene primers provided the basis for estimating nucleated cell counts. Using immunoSEQ multiplex PCR, the repertoire was profiled, and TCRdb retains in-frame clones only, with some absent. Clonal size and the V and J genes are those of that table, whereas D and trimming came from the DNA. The table records 140,000 to 150,000 clones, 85% to 90% of them present only once. The data belong to a study of blood T cell repertoires in COVID-19. The TCR originated in a human donor in a cohort sampled during active COVID-19. What was sequenced was peripheral blood.

CDR3 residues: CASSFTGQETQYF. As DNA, the CDR3 is TGTGCCAGCAGCTTCACCGGCCAAGAGACCCAGTACTTC. J is TRBJ2-5 and V is TRBV11-3; the D is unclear. Per the germline V gene, CDR1 is SGHNT and CDR2 is YENEEA. V lost 3 bases to trimming and J lost 1 base, with 6 bases between them. The CDR3 has 13 residues. The full variable domain, in which reference TRBV11-3 and TRBJ2-5 provide the parts outside the CDR3, is EAGVVQSPRYKIIEKKQPVAFWCNPISGHNTLYWYLQNLGQGPELLIRYENEEAVDDSQLPKDRFSAERLKGVDSTLKIQPAELGDSAVYLCASSFTGQETQYFGPGTRLLVL.